Listed below are T cell receptor beta chains from one sample, sequenced in a study of blood T cell repertoires in COVID-19. This table comes from immunoSEQ multiplex PCR, and its TCRdb copy is limited to in-frame clones, with some not included. The repertoire holds tens of thousands of clones, 68% seen once, with 7.5% to 9% in the top ten. Sequencing input: peripheral blood. These receptors were collected from a woman in her seventies with acute or convalescent COVID-19. The CDR3 runs from the conserved cysteine through the conserved F or W. Fields, in order: J gene, V gene, clone size, D gene, CDR3 DNA, CDR3 protein. A D gene is named only where the DNA matches it firmly. Expanded clones are given a class, and other clones once, few, many or no size at all.

j_gene: TRBJ2-5; v_gene: TRBV3-1/TRBV3-2; abundance: once; d_gene: TRBD2; CDR3nt: TGTGCCAGCAGCCTCTTAATAGCGGGGGGCCGGAAGACCCAGTACTTC; CDR3aa: CASSLLIAGGRKTQYF
j_gene: TRBJ2-3; v_gene: TRBV11-3; abundance: .; d_gene: .; CDR3nt: TGTGCCAGCAGCTTTCGAGGGGGAGATACGCAGTATTTT; CDR3aa: CASSFRGGDTQYF
j_gene: TRBJ2-5; v_gene: TRBV6-5; abundance: .; d_gene: TRBD2; CDR3nt: TGTGCCAGCAGCCCCGGGACTAGCGGGACGGGGACCCAGTACTTC; CDR3aa: CASSPGTSGTGTQYF
j_gene: TRBJ1-4; v_gene: TRBV19; abundance: .; d_gene: .; CDR3nt: TGTGCCAGTAGAGCAGGACAGAAAAATGAAAAACTGTTTTTT; CDR3aa: CASRAGQKNEKLFF
j_gene: TRBJ2-2; v_gene: TRBV7-6; abundance: many; d_gene: .; CDR3nt: TGTGCCAGCAGCTTAGTTCCAGGGGACACCGGGGAGCTGTTTTTT; CDR3aa: CASSLVPGDTGELFF
j_gene: TRBJ2-7; v_gene: TRBV19; abundance: .; d_gene: TRBD2; CDR3nt: TGTGCCAGTGCGCGGACTAGCGAATCTCTCAACGAGCAGTACTTC; CDR3aa: CASARTSESLNEQYF
j_gene: TRBJ1-3; v_gene: TRBV7-8; abundance: .; d_gene: .; CDR3nt: TGTGCCAGCAGCTTAGAGTTCCGAGCTGGAAACACCATATATTTT; CDR3aa: CASSLEFRAGNTIYF
j_gene: TRBJ2-5; v_gene: TRBV6-5; abundance: .; d_gene: .; CDR3nt: TGTGCCAGCAGTTACTCGGGGCTGCCTGAAGAGACCCAGTACTTC; CDR3aa: CASSYSGLPEETQYF
j_gene: TRBJ2-2; v_gene: TRBV5-1; abundance: .; d_gene: TRBD2; CDR3nt: TGCGCCAGCAGCTTAGGGGCTAGCGGACGCAGCACCGGGGAGCTGTTTTTT; CDR3aa: CASSLGASGRSTGELFF
j_gene: TRBJ1-1; v_gene: TRBV3-1/TRBV3-2; abundance: .; d_gene: .; CDR3nt: TGTGCCAGCAGGCTGGGGGCTAACGAGAACACTGAAGCTTTCTTT; CDR3aa: CASRLGANENTEAFF
j_gene: TRBJ1-4; v_gene: TRBV5-1; abundance: once; d_gene: TRBD1; CDR3nt: TGCGCCAGCAGCTCAACAGGGGGGGAGGAAAAACTGTTTTTT; CDR3aa: CASSSTGGEEKLFF
j_gene: TRBJ1-5; v_gene: TRBV19; abundance: .; d_gene: TRBD1; CDR3nt: TGTGCCAGTAGGGGACAGGGTAATCAGCCCCAGCATTTT; CDR3aa: CASRGQGNQPQHF
j_gene: TRBJ1-1; v_gene: TRBV19; abundance: .; d_gene: TRBD1; CDR3nt: TGTGCCAGTAGTATGCAGGGGGCAAGCACTGAAGCTTTCTTT; CDR3aa: CASSMQGASTEAFF
j_gene: TRBJ1-2; v_gene: TRBV7-2; abundance: .; d_gene: .; CDR3nt: TGTGCCAGCAGCTTAGGGGGCGGGGGGCGCTCTGGCTACACCTTC; CDR3aa: CASSLGGGGRSGYTF
j_gene: TRBJ2-1; v_gene: TRBV6-4; abundance: few; d_gene: TRBD2; CDR3nt: TGTGCCAGCAGTGTTTCACGATCTAGCGGGAGCAATGAGCAGTTCTTC; CDR3aa: CASSVSRSSGSNEQFF
j_gene: TRBJ2-1; v_gene: TRBV29-1; abundance: .; d_gene: TRBD2; CDR3nt: TGCAGCGTTGAGGGGGTCGGAGCGGGAGACAATGAGCAGTTCTTC; CDR3aa: CSVEGVGAGDNEQFF
j_gene: TRBJ1-1; v_gene: TRBV6-2/TRBV6-3; abundance: few; d_gene: .; CDR3nt: TGTGCCAGCAGTGACCCCGGGCAGGGAGCTTTCTTT; CDR3aa: CASSDPGQGAFF
j_gene: TRBJ2-7; v_gene: TRBV21-1; abundance: .; d_gene: .; CDR3nt: TGTGCCAGCAGCAAAGGGCAGAACCCCTACGAGCAGTACTTC; CDR3aa: CASSKGQNPYEQYF
j_gene: TRBJ2-7; v_gene: TRBV4-2; abundance: .; d_gene: TRBD2; CDR3nt: TGTGCCAGCAGCCAAGGGTCTGCGGGGCGGGGGGGCTACGAGCAGTACTTC; CDR3aa: CASSQGSAGRGGYEQYF
j_gene: TRBJ1-1; v_gene: TRBV2; abundance: .; d_gene: .; CDR3nt: TGTGCCAGCAGGGGGGCTGATGGGAACACTGAAGCTTTCTTT; CDR3aa: CASRGADGNTEAFF
j_gene: TRBJ1-2; v_gene: TRBV4-3; abundance: .; d_gene: TRBD1; CDR3nt: TGCGCCAGCAGCCAGGCAGTAAGACAGGGAGGCTACACCTTC; CDR3aa: CASSQAVRQGGYTF
j_gene: TRBJ1-6; v_gene: TRBV3-1/TRBV3-2; abundance: .; d_gene: .; CDR3nt: TGTGCCAGCAGCCAAGGTACAGGGAACTCACCCCTCCACTTT; CDR3aa: CASSQGTGNSPLHF
j_gene: TRBJ2-1; v_gene: TRBV4-1; abundance: .; d_gene: .; CDR3nt: TGCGCCAGCAGCCAAGACCCCCAGAACTCCTACAATGAGCAGTTCTTC; CDR3aa: CASSQDPQNSYNEQFF
j_gene: TRBJ2-7; v_gene: TRBV5-4; abundance: .; d_gene: TRBD2; CDR3nt: TGTGCCAGCAGCTTACGGAGGGAGGGCACCTACGAGCAGTACTTC; CDR3aa: CASSLRREGTYEQYF
j_gene: TRBJ1-1; v_gene: TRBV6-5; abundance: .; d_gene: .; CDR3nt: TGTGCCAGCAGTTATCCGGGACACGGCACTGAAGCTTTCTTT; CDR3aa: CASSYPGHGTEAFF
j_gene: TRBJ2-3; v_gene: TRBV12-3/TRBV12-4; abundance: .; d_gene: .; CDR3nt: TGTGCCAGCAGTTTGTCGACTTCAGATACGCAGTATTTT; CDR3aa: CASSLSTSDTQYF
j_gene: TRBJ1-1; v_gene: TRBV4-1; abundance: .; d_gene: .; CDR3nt: TGCGCCAGCAGCCACCTGATACAGGGGAACACTGAAGCTTTCTTT; CDR3aa: CASSHLIQGNTEAFF
j_gene: TRBJ2-7; v_gene: TRBV2; abundance: .; d_gene: TRBD2; CDR3nt: TGTGCCAGCAGTGATGGTAGCGGGGGTGTTTACGAGCAGTACTTC; CDR3aa: CASSDGSGGVYEQYF
j_gene: TRBJ2-7; v_gene: TRBV10-3; abundance: many; d_gene: .; CDR3nt: TGTGCCATCAGTGAGTCGATTTTCGTCGAGGCCTACTCCTACGAGCAGTACTTC; CDR3aa: CAISESIFVEAYSYEQYF
j_gene: TRBJ1-2; v_gene: TRBV28; abundance: .; d_gene: TRBD1; CDR3nt: TGTGCCAGCAGTTTCCACCCGACAGGGGACAGTGGCTACACCTTC; CDR3aa: CASSFHPTGDSGYTF
j_gene: TRBJ2-3; v_gene: TRBV7-2; abundance: once; d_gene: TRBD2; CDR3nt: TGTGCCAGCAGCCCAATACGGGGGGGGTCCACAGATACGCAGTATTTT; CDR3aa: CASSPIRGGSTDTQYF
j_gene: TRBJ1-2; v_gene: TRBV6-5; abundance: .; d_gene: TRBD1; CDR3nt: TGTGCCAGCAGTTACCCAGGGGGAAATGGCTACACCTTC; CDR3aa: CASSYPGGNGYTF
j_gene: TRBJ2-1; v_gene: TRBV11-2; abundance: few; d_gene: .; CDR3nt: TGTGCCAGCAGCTCGCCACTACGGGTCTCATACAATGAGCAGTTCTTC; CDR3aa: CASSSPLRVSYNEQFF
j_gene: TRBJ1-2; v_gene: TRBV2; abundance: .; d_gene: .; CDR3nt: TGTGCCAGCACTCCGGGGTATGGCTACACCTTC; CDR3aa: CASTPGYGYTF
j_gene: TRBJ1-3; v_gene: TRBV5-8; abundance: .; d_gene: TRBD1; CDR3nt: TGTGCCAGCAGCTTGGGGACAGGAATCAGCTCTGGAAACACCATATATTTT; CDR3aa: CASSLGTGISSGNTIYF
j_gene: TRBJ2-2; v_gene: TRBV5-4; abundance: .; d_gene: TRBD2; CDR3nt: TGTGCCAGCAGCTACCGGGAGGCCGGGGAGCTGTTTTTT; CDR3aa: CASSYREAGELFF
j_gene: TRBJ2-5; v_gene: TRBV5-1; abundance: .; d_gene: .; CDR3nt: TGCGCCAGCAGCTTGGCAGGGATAGAGACCCAGTACTTC; CDR3aa: CASSLAGIETQYF
j_gene: TRBJ1-2; v_gene: TRBV2; abundance: once; d_gene: TRBD1; CDR3nt: TGTGCCAGCAGTGAAGTTAAACAGGGGTTCTATGGCTACACCTTC; CDR3aa: CASSEVKQGFYGYTF
j_gene: TRBJ1-1; v_gene: TRBV9; abundance: .; d_gene: TRBD1; CDR3nt: TGTGCCAGCAGCGTAGCTACGGTGGGACAGGGTTACGGAATGAACACTGAAGCTTTCTTT; CDR3aa: CASSVATVGQGYGMNTEAFF
j_gene: TRBJ2-2; v_gene: TRBV9; abundance: .; d_gene: TRBD2; CDR3nt: TGTGCCAGCAGCGCCGGGGGGGGACTAGCCCCCGGGGAGCTGTTTTTT; CDR3aa: CASSAGGGLAPGELFF
j_gene: TRBJ2-7; v_gene: TRBV3-1/TRBV3-2; abundance: .; d_gene: TRBD2; CDR3nt: TGTGCCAGCAGCCAATCGCTAGCGGGAGGTTCCTACGAGCAGTACTTC; CDR3aa: CASSQSLAGGSYEQYF
j_gene: TRBJ2-1; v_gene: TRBV5-5; abundance: .; d_gene: .; CDR3nt: TGTGCCAGCAGCCCGGTCGGGGGTTCCTACAATGAGCAGTTCTTC; CDR3aa: CASSPVGGSYNEQFF
j_gene: TRBJ1-5; v_gene: TRBV7-2; abundance: .; d_gene: TRBD1; CDR3nt: TGTGCCAGCAGCTTGACAGGGGGCAATCAGCCCCAGCATTTT; CDR3aa: CASSLTGGNQPQHF
j_gene: TRBJ1-5; v_gene: TRBV15; abundance: .; d_gene: TRBD1; CDR3nt: TGTGCCACCAGCAGAGATGACAGGGTAGGGGTGCCCCAGCATTTT; CDR3aa: CATSRDDRVGVPQHF
j_gene: TRBJ2-1; v_gene: TRBV7-9; abundance: .; d_gene: TRBD2; CDR3nt: TGTGCCAGCAGCGGACCGGGGACTAGCGGGGCCTCCTACAATGAGCAGTTCTTC; CDR3aa: CASSGPGTSGASYNEQFF
j_gene: TRBJ2-3; v_gene: TRBV15; abundance: once; d_gene: .; CDR3nt: TGTGCCACCAGCAGAGATCTGGATACGCAGTATTTT; CDR3aa: CATSRDLDTQYF
j_gene: TRBJ1-3; v_gene: TRBV7-8; abundance: few; d_gene: TRBD1; CDR3nt: TGTGCCAGCAGCTTAGCCCAGGGGGTCAGGGGAAACACCATATATTTT; CDR3aa: CASSLAQGVRGNTIYF
j_gene: TRBJ2-2; v_gene: TRBV19; abundance: .; d_gene: TRBD2; CDR3nt: TGTGCCAGTAGTAATAGCGGGAGGACCGGGGAGCTGTTTTTT; CDR3aa: CASSNSGRTGELFF
j_gene: TRBJ1-4; v_gene: TRBV9; abundance: once; d_gene: .; CDR3nt: TGTGCCAGCAGCCCCACCAGGGCAGGGGACAAACTGTTTTTT; CDR3aa: CASSPTRAGDKLFF
j_gene: TRBJ1-2; v_gene: TRBV6-5; abundance: .; d_gene: .; CDR3nt: TGTGCCAGCAGTAGGACAAGATATGGCTACACCTTC; CDR3aa: CASSRTRYGYTF
j_gene: TRBJ1-2; v_gene: TRBV30; abundance: .; d_gene: .; CDR3nt: TGTGCCTGGAATCTGAGAGCATCTAACTATGGCTACACCTTC; CDR3aa: CAWNLRASNYGYTF
j_gene: TRBJ2-3; v_gene: TRBV19; abundance: .; d_gene: TRBD1; CDR3nt: TGTGCCAGTACCGTACGCAGGGGGCAAGGAACAGATACGCAGTATTTT; CDR3aa: CASTVRRGQGTDTQYF
j_gene: TRBJ1-2; v_gene: TRBV28; abundance: once; d_gene: TRBD1; CDR3nt: TGTGCCAGCAGTTTAGCAGGGGGCTTCTATGGCTACACCTTC; CDR3aa: CASSLAGGFYGYTF
j_gene: TRBJ2-3; v_gene: TRBV18; abundance: once; d_gene: TRBD1; CDR3nt: TGTGCCAGCTCACCTGCGGGACAGGGGACAGATACGCAGTATTTT; CDR3aa: CASSPAGQGTDTQYF
j_gene: TRBJ2-3; v_gene: TRBV10-1; abundance: .; d_gene: .; CDR3nt: TGCGCCAGCAGTGACCCCCGGGTGGTGGGGGCAAGTACGCAGTATTTT; CDR3aa: CASSDPRVVGASTQYF
j_gene: TRBJ2-7; v_gene: TRBV11-2; abundance: few; d_gene: TRBD1; CDR3nt: TGTGCCAGCAGCTTACGACAGGGCTACGAGCAGTACTTC; CDR3aa: CASSLRQGYEQYF
j_gene: TRBJ1-6; v_gene: TRBV10-3; abundance: .; d_gene: .; CDR3nt: TGTGCCATCAGTGAGTCGACTAACTATAATTCACCCCTCCACTTT; CDR3aa: CAISESTNYNSPLHF
j_gene: TRBJ1-2; v_gene: TRBV28; abundance: .; d_gene: .; CDR3nt: TGTGCCAGCGGCCCGGAGGGAGCGAATTTTAACTATGGCTACACCTTC; CDR3aa: CASGPEGANFNYGYTF
j_gene: TRBJ1-6; v_gene: TRBV2; abundance: few; d_gene: TRBD1; CDR3nt: TGTGCCAGCAGACAACTGACAGGGATTAATTCACCCCTCCACTTT; CDR3aa: CASRQLTGINSPLHF
j_gene: TRBJ1-2; v_gene: TRBV24-1; abundance: .; d_gene: .; CDR3nt: TGTGCCACCAGTGGGGCACAGCAAAACTATGGCTACACCTTC; CDR3aa: CATSGAQQNYGYTF